One and the same sample provided the 16 T cell receptor beta chains below, sequenced in a study of blood T cells in healthy people across ages. Together with a sample-barcoded 5' primer, a J-beta primer mix was included in a second PCR lasting about 7 to 11 cycles. TCRdb used MiXCR to reprocess the 5' RACE reads, holding one entry per CDR3 protein. In the table there are roughly 720,000 distinct CDR3 sequences, about 53% of which are singletons. The sequencing input was blood. The receptors come from an elderly man in good health.

This chain joins TRBV7-3 and TRBJ2-5; tentatively, D is TRBD2 (6 bases). Trimming shortened V by 5 bases and J by 5 bases, and 12 bases separated the two germline ends. The CDR3 is made up of 13 amino acids. Germline V gene lookup returns CDR1 SGHTA and CDR2 FQGTGA. The CDR3 loop is CASSRGTRETQYF. DNA for the CDR3: TGTGCCAGCAGCCGAGGGACTCGCGAGACCCAGTACTTC.

The chain has TRBV7-2 and TRBJ2-1; no definite D call. Germline lookup yields CDR1 SGHTA and CDR2 FQGNSA. This CDR3 is 13 amino acids long. V was cut by 5 bases and J by 7 bases, with 12 bases left in between. The CDR3 region is CASSLRDKNEQFF. DNA of the CDR3: TGTGCCAGCAGCCTCCGAGACAAGAATGAGCAGTTCTTC.

V is TRBV9 and J is TRBJ2-5; D might be TRBD1 or TRBD2, each matching 5 bases. V was pared by 0 bases and J by 4 bases, with 7 bases between. There are 13 residues in the CDR3. Germline loops: CDR1 SGDLS, CDR2 YYNGEE. The CDR3 sequence is CASSVGGTETQYF. The CDR3 coding sequence is TGTGCCAGCAGCGTAGGGGGGACAGAGACCCAGTACTTC.

This chain links TRBV5-1 with TRBJ2-2; D gene unclear. V was cut by 7 bases and J by 2 bases, with 12 bases left in between. Germline CDR1 is SGHRS and CDR2 is YFSETQ. The CDR3 is 14 amino acids. This CDR3 reads CASGNRVNTGELFF. The CDR3 bases are TGCGCCAGCGGAAACCGGGTAAACACCGGGGAGCTGTTTTTT.

Remarks on this clonotype: Germline is not matched at one junction end, which may reflect a read error. J is TRBJ1-2 and V is TRBV12-3 or TRBV12-4; D remains unclear. The CDR3 runs 13 residues. The CDR3 loop is CAGSFQPNYGYTF. DNA of the CDR3: TGTGCCGGCAGTTTTCAACCTAACTATGGCTACACCTTC.

V usage is TRBV3-1 and J usage is TRBJ2-2, with D possibly called TRBD1 or TRBD2 (5 bases each). Trimming shortened V by 7 bases and J by 5 bases, and 14 bases separated the two germline ends. Germline CDR1 reads LGHDT; CDR2 reads YNNKEL (reference sequence). The CDR3 sequence is 14 residues long. The CDR3 is CASIQRGETGELFF. The CDR3 DNA reads as TGTGCCAGCATCCAGAGGGGAGAAACCGGGGAGCTGTTTTTT.

J is TRBJ1-2 and V is TRBV5-1; perhaps TRBD1 as D (6 bases). The length of the CDR3 is 14 residues. The V end was cut by 4 bases, the J end by 5 bases, with 15 bases between. Germline CDR1 is SGHRS and CDR2 is YFSETQ. CDR3 coding DNA: TGCGCCAGCAGCGAGGAAGGCCAGGGGTATGGCTACACCTTC. Its translation: CASSEEGQGYGYTF. Combining the CDR3 with reference TRBV5-1 and TRBJ1-2 gives the whole variable domain KAGVTQTPRYLIKTRGQQVTLSCSPISGHRSVSWYQQTPGQGLQFLFEYFSETQRNKGNFPGRFSGRQFSNSRSEMNVSTLELGDSALYLCASSEEGQGYGYTFGSGTRLTVV.

This clonotype appeared a single time. This chain connects TRBV9 to TRBJ2-1; D is possibly TRBD2 (5 bases). The CDR3 contains 15 residues. V lost 4 bases to trimming and J lost 0 bases, with 11 bases between them. Germline lookup yields CDR1 SGDLS and CDR2 YYNGEE. The CDR3 sequence is CASSRGLTSYNEQFF. The CDR3 DNA reads TGTGCCAGCAGCCGAGGACTGACCTCCTACAATGAGCAGTTCTTC.

The J gene is TRBJ2-5, the V gene TRBV20-1; either TRBD1 or TRBD2 may supply D (6 bases each). V shed 7 bases and J shed 5 bases, with 14 bases lying between them. CDR1 and CDR2 (germline): DFQATT, SNEGSKA (reference sequence). The CDR3 runs to 12 residues. The CDR3 DNA sequence: TGCAGTGGGACTATAGGGGGGGAGACCCAGTACTTC. The encoded protein is CSGTIGGETQYF.

The chain is built from TRBV5-1 and TRBJ2-5; 10 bases agree with TRBD2. The J segment lost 11 bases and the V segment lost 4 bases, leaving 14 bases of the junction unmatched. The CDR3 runs to 15 residues. Germline loops: CDR1 SGHRS, CDR2 YFSETQ. The CDR3 protein is CASSPRTSGADEQYF. The CDR3 nucleotides are TGCGCCAGCAGCCCCAGGACTAGCGGAGCAGATGAGCAGTACTTC.

The chain has TRBV27 and TRBJ2-7, with D perhaps given as TRBD1 or TRBD2 (5 bases each). This CDR3 has 14 amino acids. Trimming took 8 bases from V and 1 from J, leaving 15 bases between them. Germline CDR1 is MNHEY and CDR2 is SMNVEV (reference sequence). CDR3 DNA sequence: TGTGCCAGCTGGGGACCCCAGTCGTCCTACGAGCAGTACTTC. Its translation is CASWGPQSSYEQYF.

The chain carries TRBV7-9 and TRBJ2-3, with D hard to call. CDR1 is SEHNR, CDR2 FQNEAQ, per germline (reference sequence). This CDR3 region has 12 residues. V lost 4 bases and J 4 bases, leaving 6 bases between the germline ends. The chain's CDR3 is CASSWSPDTQYF. CDR3 nucleotide sequence: TGTGCCAGCAGCTGGAGTCCAGATACGCAGTATTTT. Full variable domain (rest looked up from reference TRBV7-9 and TRBJ2-3): DTGVSQNPRHKITKRGQNVTFRCDPISEHNRLYWYRQTLGQGPEFLTYFQNEAQLEKSRLLSDRFSAERPKGSFSTLEIQRTEQGDSAMYLCASSWSPDTQYFGPGTRLTVL.

This chain uses TRBV6-5 with TRBJ2-7; D perhaps matches TRBD1 (6 bases). From germline, CDR1 is MNHEY and CDR2 SVGAGI. The V and J ends lost 2 bases and 6 bases respectively, with 14 bases between them. The CDR3 covers 14 residues. The CDR3 reads CASSYVRGQPEQYF. Here the CDR3 DNA reads TGTGCCAGCAGTTACGTGAGGGGACAACCCGAGCAGTACTTC.

This chain links TRBV6-2 or TRBV6-3 with TRBJ2-7, with D tentatively TRBD2 (5 bases). The length of the CDR3 is 14 residues. The V gene lost 5 bases and the J gene lost 6 bases, with 17 bases spanning the gap. Germline CDR1 reads MNHEY; CDR2 reads SVGEGT. The CDR3 coding sequence is TGTGCCAGCAGTAGAGTGGACTCCCTATCCGAGCAGTACTTC. It encodes CASSRVDSLSEQYF.

For the CDR3, the DNA is TGTGCCACCAGTGATTCCTCGGGGAGCGGTTGGCAGCCCCAGCATTTT. Protein sequence: CATSDSSGSGWQPQHF. The chain is built from TRBV24-1 and TRBJ1-5; D not resolved. The CDR3 is made up of 16 amino acids. Germline loops: CDR1 KGHDR, CDR2 SFDVKD. Trimming stripped 2 bases from V and 7 bases from J, with 17 bases between.

The chain uses TRBV5-1 and TRBJ2-5; TRBD1 matches 8 bases. Germline V gene data show CDR1 as SGHRS and CDR2 as YFSETQ. This CDR3 contains 14 residues. The trim removed 6 bases at V and 4 bases at J, leaving 8 bases unmatched. CDR3 loop: CASNGQGIRETQYF. In nucleotides, the CDR3 is TGCGCCAGCAACGGACAGGGTATACGAGAGACCCAGTACTTC.